Detailed here is one T cell receptor (beta chain). TCRdb's table, derived via immunoSEQ multiplex PCR, lists solely in-frame clones and lacks some. The sample has around 130,000 clones, just over 75% seen once; the top ten hold less than 14%. The source of the sample is a study of blood T cell repertoires in COVID-19. The overall study: Sources were T cells, B-cell-depleted T cells, or PBMCs; the material itself was cDNA or gDNA.

Per the germline V gene, CDR1 is SGDLS and CDR2 is YYNGEE. This CDR3 spans 15 amino acids. Unmatched junction bases numbered 4, after V lost 1 base and J lost 3 bases. The rearrangement joins TRBV9 to TRBJ1-2, with TRBD1 matching 9 bases. Sequencing input: peripheral blood. This clonotype originated in a human donor in a cohort sampled during active COVID-19. CDR3 DNA: TGTGCCAGCAGCGTATCCGGGACAGGGTACTATGGCTACACCTTC. Translating it yields CASSVSGTGYYGYTF.